The T cell receptor (beta chain) under discussion was sequenced for a study of identical twins. TCRdb re-analysed the 5' RACE reads in MiXCR, keeping a single row per CDR3 protein. The sample consists of about 460,000 distinct CDR3 sequences, 14% of them appearing once. CDR3 length equals 15 residues. The V gene lost 1 base and the J gene lost 6 bases, with 16 bases spanning the gap. The germline V gene encodes CDR1 MGHRA and CDR2 YSYEKL. These data are also associated with another study on yellow fever vaccine responses in identical twins.

The sequence was collected from a woman aged 18-29 years in good health. This chain connects TRBV4-1 to TRBJ2-7; D may be TRBD2 (5 bases). Sequencing input: CD4+ T cells sorted from blood. The CDR3 region has the DNA TGCGCCAGCAGCCAAGTCGGCTTAGGTGGAGGCGAGCAGTACTTC. Translating gives CASSQVGLGGGEQYF.